Reported below is one T cell receptor (beta chain). Its antigen target is currently unknown. No much larger clone is present one base from it, and per-base qualities are unavailable. These data are taken from a study of blood T cells in healthy people across ages (dated by TCRdb to between 2014 and 2017). For the wider study: Template switching captured roughly one uniquely barcoded TCR beta cDNA molecule per two T cells in model experiments. To avoid experimental bias, donors of different ages were spread randomly across the sequencing lanes. The study measured age-related changes in TCR beta repertoire diversity using deep sequencing normalized with unique cDNA molecular identifiers. The donors were split into four age groups: young (average about 15 years), middle-aged (about 40), aged (around 67) and long-lived (roughly 88). The study analyzed two additional independent replicas of 1 million unique cDNA reads from the same blood draw for two donors, one aged 18 to 30 and one aged 80 or older. General findings and caveats noted by the study authors: As age increased, observed TCR beta diversity per million T cells dropped in a roughly linear way, and a significant reduction was already evident by age roughly 36. The percentage of naive T cells measured by flow cytometry correlated strongly with observed TCR beta diversity. Compared with the aged group, more naive CD4+ T cells, fewer expanded clones and increased TCR diversity were shown by the long-lived group, suggesting age selection. Since profiling was done on bulk unsorted PBMCs, naive and antigen-experienced compartments could not be conclusively compared. Estimates of total diversity based on one million sequenced T cells were regarded as lower bounds and as underestimates. Because donor CMV infection status was unknown, age-related changes in expanded clonotypes were potentially confounded.

Relative to germline, V is 6 bases shorter and J is 4 bases shorter, with 16 bases between their ends. Its CDR3 holds 15 amino acids, cysteine through phenylalanine. The DNA shown is the 45-base CDR3, in frame from base 1. From the germline V gene, CDR1 is MNHEY and CDR2 is SVGAGI. Receptor libraries were prepared by 5' RACE. The instrument was an Illumina HiSeq 2500. A second roughly 7 to 11 cycle PCR used a sample-barcoded 5' primer and a J-beta primer mix. A template-switch 5' adaptor carrying 12 random nucleotides introduced a unique molecular identifier onto each TCR beta cDNA molecule. At least 2.5 million CDR3-containing paired-end reads were obtained from each sample. The Mint cDNA synthesis kit, primed by a TRBC-specific oligonucleotide, was used to synthesize first-strand cDNA from all RNA. After uracil-DNA glycosylase treatment, a first 18-cycle PCR used universal primers M1SS and BC2_uni_R on all cDNA. The paper's processing steps were these. For normalization, 1 million high-quality reads were randomly selected from each sample, with every read carrying a distinct molecular identifier. Reads sharing molecular identifiers were discarded rather than binned into consensus sequences. MiTCR, run with a Q25 quality threshold and the strictest error-elimination algorithm, handled CDR3 identification, clonotype clustering and error correction. Lower-bound total TCR beta diversity was estimated with a nonparametric unseen species model using Euler transformation. TCRdb took the public reads, trimmed them with fastp at Q25, ran MiXCR for clone calling and kept in-frame beta chains. Here each entry gathers all rows of one CDR3 protein and keeps the most common genes and DNA. These V and J calls derive from TCRdb rather than the authors' analysis. In this sample the table shows about 2 million distinct CDR3 sequences, just under 50% of which occur a single time. Together, the top ten hold 2% to 2.5% of the sample.

The 35 to 40 donors, aged about 6 to 95 years, were systemically healthy Caucasian individuals from Russia. Approximately 10 milliliters of peripheral blood were collected from each donor into EDTA-treated Vacutainer tubes. PBMCs were isolated by Ficoll-Paque density-gradient centrifugation, with at least 6 million obtained per sample. Trizol reagent was used to extract total RNA from PBMCs, with at least 5 micrograms per sample. The percentages of naive CD45RAhigh/CD27high T cells were determined by flow cytometry on a PBMC aliquot from every donor. The sequence links TRBV6-5 to TRBJ2-1; the D region may be TRBD1 or TRBD2, each matching 5 bases equally. The sequence derives from a woman in her 40s in good health. What was sequenced was blood. The CDR3 region: CASSRPPGPYNEQFF. The bases are TGTGCCAGCAGCCGTCCTCCGGGACCTTACAATGAGCAGTTCTTC.